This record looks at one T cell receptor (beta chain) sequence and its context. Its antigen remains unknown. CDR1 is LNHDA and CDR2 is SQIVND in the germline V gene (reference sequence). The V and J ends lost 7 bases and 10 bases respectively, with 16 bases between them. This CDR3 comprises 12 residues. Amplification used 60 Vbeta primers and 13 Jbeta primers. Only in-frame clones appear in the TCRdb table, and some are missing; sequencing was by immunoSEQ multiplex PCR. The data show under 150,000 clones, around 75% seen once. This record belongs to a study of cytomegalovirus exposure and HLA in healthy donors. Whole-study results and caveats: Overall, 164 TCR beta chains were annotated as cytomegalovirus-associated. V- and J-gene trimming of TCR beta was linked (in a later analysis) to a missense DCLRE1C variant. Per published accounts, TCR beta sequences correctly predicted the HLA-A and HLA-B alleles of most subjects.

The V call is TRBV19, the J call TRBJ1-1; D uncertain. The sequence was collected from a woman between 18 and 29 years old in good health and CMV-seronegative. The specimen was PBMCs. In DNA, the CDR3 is TGTGCCAGTAATAATGGGCTGGGAGGAGCTTTCTTT. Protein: CASNNGLGGAFF.